This entry describes one TCR beta chain. No antigen is known for it. CD4+ cell separation produced CD45RA+ naive and CD45RA-negative memory subsets. The V end was cut by 3 bases, the J end by 6 bases, with 16 bases between. There are 15 residues in the CDR3. From germline, CDR1 is SGHRS and CDR2 YFSETQ. This entry comes from a study of shared clonotypes between healthy human individuals. On the study more broadly: The donor pool was made up of a couple of women and a few men aged 18 to 49.

Clones were read by immunoSEQ multiplex PCR, and TCRdb kept only the in-frame ones, dropping some. The table has some 1,100,000 clones, roughly 74% seen once. The study's findings and limits: Naive subsets generally exceeded memory subsets in estimated richness.

This rearrangement joins TRBV5-1 to TRBJ2-1; D uncertain. Input material: memory CD4+ T cells from PBMCs. The subset was: CD45RA-negative fraction. The sequence derives from a man between 18 and 35 years old in good health. Some clones in this sample may be carry-over from other donors' samples. The CDR3 sequence: CASSWARNAGNEQFF. The DNA for the CDR3 is TGCGCCAGCAGCTGGGCCCGAAACGCAGGCAATGAGCAGTTCTTC.